The rows below give T cell receptor beta chains drawn from one sample of a study of spatial heterogeneity in lung cancer. TCRdb called the 5' RACE reads again in MiXCR, with one record for every CDR3 protein. The sample includes 25,000 to 35,000 distinct CDR3 sequences, 5.4% seen only once; the top ten take roughly 26%. Material: PBMCs, obtained at follow-up. These receptors all stem from a female donor with early-stage non-small cell lung cancer. CDR3s include the opening cysteine and the closing phenylalanine or tryptophan. A D gene is named only where the DNA matches it firmly. A row's size may be missing; if present it is once, few, many or a size class.

D gene	clone size	J gene	V gene	CDR3 length	CDR3 protein	CDR3 DNA
.	many	TRBJ2-7	TRBV7-9	14	CASSLGDTSYEQYF	TGTGCCAGCAGCTTAGGAGACACTTCCTACGAGCAGTACTTC
.	.	TRBJ1-2	TRBV12-3/TRBV12-4	14	CASSLGSRQHGYTF	TGTGCCAGCAGTTTAGGAAGTCGACAGCATGGCTACACCTTC
.	many	TRBJ2-2	TRBV7-3	13	CASSPSRPGELFF	TGTGCCAGCAGCCCGTCGAGACCCGGGGAGCTGTTTTTT
TRBD1	many	TRBJ2-3	TRBV12-3/TRBV12-4	16	CASSFSGTGETDTQYF	TGTGCCAGCAGTTTTTCCGGGACAGGCGAAACAGATACGCAGTATTTT
.	many	TRBJ2-1	TRBV6-2/TRBV6-3	16	CASSLGDPYSYNEQFF	TGTGCCAGCAGTTTGGGGGACCCCTACTCCTACAATGAGCAGTTCTTC
.	many	TRBJ2-2	TRBV7-9	14	CASSASGDTGELFF	TGTGCCAGCAGTGCGAGTGGGGACACCGGGGAGCTGTTTTTT
TRBD1	many	TRBJ1-1	TRBV20-1	14	CSAHQGARVTEAFF	TGCAGTGCTCATCAGGGGGCGCGAGTCACTGAAGCTTTCTTT
TRBD1	many	TRBJ2-3	TRBV5-4	16	CASSLGDRPPSNTQYF	TGTGCCAGCAGCTTGGGGGACAGGCCTCCTTCTAATACGCAGTATTTT
.	many	TRBJ2-2	TRBV7-9	12	CASAPPPGELFF	TGTGCCAGCGCCCCACCGCCCGGGGAGCTGTTTTTT
TRBD2	many	TRBJ2-3	TRBV6-1	14	CASTGTSGSYTQYF	TGTGCCAGCACTGGGACTAGCGGGAGTTATACGCAGTATTTT
TRBD1	many	TRBJ1-1	TRBV20-1	13	CSADRGLRTEAFF	TGCAGTGCTGACAGGGGATTGAGGACTGAAGCTTTCTTT
.	many	TRBJ2-1	TRBV20-1	13	CSAVLPSANEQFF	TGCAGTGCTGTCCTGCCTAGCGCCAATGAGCAGTTCTTC
TRBD2	.	TRBJ2-1	TRBV3-1	18	CASSQEGLAGGFTNEQFF	TGTGCCAGCAGCCAAGAGGGGCTAGCGGGGGGTTTTACAAATGAGCAGTTCTTC
.	many	TRBJ2-3	TRBV24-1	13	CATSEPGKNTQYF	TGTGCCACCAGTGAGCCGGGGAAGAATACGCAGTATTTT
.	many	TRBJ2-1	TRBV2	14	CASRRQVQDNEQFF	TGTGCCAGCAGAAGACAGGTACAGGACAATGAGCAGTTCTTC
TRBD1	many	TRBJ2-7	TRBV7-2	16	CASSLTGTGISYEQYF	TGTGCCAGCAGCCTCACCGGGACAGGCATCTCCTACGAGCAGTACTTC
.	many	TRBJ2-7	TRBV18	13	CASSPDGGIKQYF	TGTGCCAGCTCACCTGACGGGGGTATCAAGCAGTACTTC
.	many	TRBJ1-1	TRBV7-8	15	CASSPGTNRNTEAFF	TGTGCCAGCAGCCCTGGGACAAACAGGAACACTGAAGCTTTCTTT